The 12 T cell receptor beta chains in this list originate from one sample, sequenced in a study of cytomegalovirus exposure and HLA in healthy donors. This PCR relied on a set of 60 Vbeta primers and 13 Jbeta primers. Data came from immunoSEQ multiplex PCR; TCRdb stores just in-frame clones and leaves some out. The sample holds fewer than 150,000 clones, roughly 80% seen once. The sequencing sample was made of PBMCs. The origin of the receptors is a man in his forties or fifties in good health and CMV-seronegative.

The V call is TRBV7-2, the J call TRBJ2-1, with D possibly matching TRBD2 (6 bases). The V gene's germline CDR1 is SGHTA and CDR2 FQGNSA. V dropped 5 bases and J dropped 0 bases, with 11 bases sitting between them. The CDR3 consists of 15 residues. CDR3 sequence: CASSLGRGSYNEQFF. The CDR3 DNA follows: TGTGCCAGCAGCCTAGGGCGGGGCTCCTACAATGAGCAGTTCTTC.

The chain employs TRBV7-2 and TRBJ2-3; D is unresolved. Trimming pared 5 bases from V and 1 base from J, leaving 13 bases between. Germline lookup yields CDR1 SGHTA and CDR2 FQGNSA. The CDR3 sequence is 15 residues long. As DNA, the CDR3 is TGTGCCAGCAGCCCCGTGGCTAGTGGCACAGATACGCAGTATTTT. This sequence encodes CASSPVASGTDTQYF.

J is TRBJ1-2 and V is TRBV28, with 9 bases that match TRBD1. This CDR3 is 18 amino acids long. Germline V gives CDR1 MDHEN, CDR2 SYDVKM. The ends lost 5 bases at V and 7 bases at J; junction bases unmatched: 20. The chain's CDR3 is CASSPGAGDRVFFSGYTF. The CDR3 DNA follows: TGTGCCAGCAGTCCAGGGGCGGGGGACAGGGTCTTTTTTTCTGGCTACACCTTC.

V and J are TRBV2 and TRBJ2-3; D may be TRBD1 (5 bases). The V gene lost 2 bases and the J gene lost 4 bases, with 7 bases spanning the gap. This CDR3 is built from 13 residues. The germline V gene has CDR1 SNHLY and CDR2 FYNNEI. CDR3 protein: CASSEWGPDTQYF. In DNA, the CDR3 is TGTGCCAGCAGTGAATGGGGCCCAGATACGCAGTATTTT.

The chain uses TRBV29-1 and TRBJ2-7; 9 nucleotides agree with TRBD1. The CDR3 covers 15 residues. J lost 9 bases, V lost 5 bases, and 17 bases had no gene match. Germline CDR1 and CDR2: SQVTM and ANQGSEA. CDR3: CSVYEGQGSLLWQYF. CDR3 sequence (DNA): TGCAGCGTTTATGAGGGACAGGGATCTCTCCTTTGGCAGTACTTC.

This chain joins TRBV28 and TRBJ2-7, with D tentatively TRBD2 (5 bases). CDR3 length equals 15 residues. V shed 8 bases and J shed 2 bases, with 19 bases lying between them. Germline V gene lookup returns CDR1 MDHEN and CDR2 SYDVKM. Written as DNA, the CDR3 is TGTGCCAGCGGTGACTCGTCCCTGCGGGCCTACGAGCAGTACTTC. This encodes CASGDSSLRAYEQYF.

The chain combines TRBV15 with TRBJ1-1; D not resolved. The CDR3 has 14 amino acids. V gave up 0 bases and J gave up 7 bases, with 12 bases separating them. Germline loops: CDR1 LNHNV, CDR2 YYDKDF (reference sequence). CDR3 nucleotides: TGTGCCACCAGCAGAGATAGAGGAGGTCTTGAAGCTTTCTTT. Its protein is CATSRDRGGLEAFF.

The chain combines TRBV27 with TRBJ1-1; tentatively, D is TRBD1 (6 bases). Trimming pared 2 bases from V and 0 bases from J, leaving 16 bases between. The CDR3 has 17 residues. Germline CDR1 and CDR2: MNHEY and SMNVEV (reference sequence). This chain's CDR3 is CASSLLYGGRMNTEAFF. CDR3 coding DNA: TGTGCCAGCAGTTTACTCTACGGGGGGCGAATGAACACTGAAGCTTTCTTT.

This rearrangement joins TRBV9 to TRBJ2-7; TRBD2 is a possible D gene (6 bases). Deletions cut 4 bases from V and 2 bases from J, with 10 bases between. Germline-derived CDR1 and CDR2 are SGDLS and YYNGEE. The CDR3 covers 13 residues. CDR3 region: CASSPGLPYEQYF. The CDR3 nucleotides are TGTGCCAGCAGCCCGGGACTGCCCTACGAGCAGTACTTC.

This CDR3 reads CASSPGTYYNEQFF. The DNA for the CDR3 is TGTGCCAGCAGCCCCGGGACTTACTACAATGAGCAGTTCTTC. The rearrangement joins TRBV11-2 to TRBJ2-1, with D possibly being TRBD2 (6 bases). The germline gives CDR1 SGHAT, CDR2 FQNNGV. This CDR3 is built from 14 residues. Trimming shortened V by 5 bases and J by 3 bases, and 11 bases separated the two germline ends.

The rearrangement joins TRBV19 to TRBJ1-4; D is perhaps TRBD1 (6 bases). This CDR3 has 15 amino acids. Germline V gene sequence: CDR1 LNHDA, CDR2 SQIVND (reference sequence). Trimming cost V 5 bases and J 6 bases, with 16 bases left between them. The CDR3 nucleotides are TGTGCCAGTAGTGTCCCAGGGGCCTGGGATGAAAAACTGTTTTTT. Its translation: CASSVPGAWDEKLFF. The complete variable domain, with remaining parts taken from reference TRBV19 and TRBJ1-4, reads DGGITQSPKYLFRKEGQNVTLSCEQNLNHDAMYWYRQDPGQGLRLIYYSQIVNDFQKGDIAEGYSVSREKKESFPLTVTSAQKNPTAFYLCASSVPGAWDEKLFFGSGTQLSVL.

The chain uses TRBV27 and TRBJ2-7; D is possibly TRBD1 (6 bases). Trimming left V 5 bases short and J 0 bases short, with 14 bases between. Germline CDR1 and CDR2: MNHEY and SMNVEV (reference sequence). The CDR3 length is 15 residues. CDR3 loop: CASSKRTVSSYEQYF. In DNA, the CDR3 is TGTGCCAGCAGTAAAAGGACAGTGAGCTCCTACGAGCAGTACTTC.